This TCR beta chain came from a study of OX40 agonist ivuxolimab in advanced cancers. Study details: Every patient in dose escalation had hepatocellular carcinoma, melanoma, renal cell or head and neck cancer. In three patients, partial responses were observed, one with hepatocellular carcinoma and two with cutaneous melanoma.

Comment on this clone: Its antigen remains unidentified.

Measured with immunoSEQ multiplex PCR; TCRdb has only the in-frame clones, and not every one. Of 75,000 or so clones detected, almost 85% appear once; the ten largest clones hold 6% to 9.5%. Regarding the study as a whole: The antigen specificity of the peripheral T cells (those that were expanded) was not determined. CD4+ and CD8+ blood T cells expanded clonally by week 6 at 0.1 to 3.0 mg/kg.

This CDR3 contains 15 residues. From germline, CDR1 is SGHRS and CDR2 YFSETQ. The V end was cut by 4 bases, the J end by 5 bases, with 18 bases between. The sample consisted of CD4+ or CD8+ T cells sorted from blood, taken in a trial of the OX40 agonist ivuxolimab. The TCR originated in an adult with an advanced solid tumor such as melanoma, head and neck, liver or kidney cancer. The chain carries TRBV5-1 and TRBJ2-5; D gene ambiguous. In DNA form, the CDR3 reads TGCGCCAGCAGCCTGGGGTCTCCGGGCGTGGAGACCCAGTACTTC. Protein: CASSLGSPGVETQYF.